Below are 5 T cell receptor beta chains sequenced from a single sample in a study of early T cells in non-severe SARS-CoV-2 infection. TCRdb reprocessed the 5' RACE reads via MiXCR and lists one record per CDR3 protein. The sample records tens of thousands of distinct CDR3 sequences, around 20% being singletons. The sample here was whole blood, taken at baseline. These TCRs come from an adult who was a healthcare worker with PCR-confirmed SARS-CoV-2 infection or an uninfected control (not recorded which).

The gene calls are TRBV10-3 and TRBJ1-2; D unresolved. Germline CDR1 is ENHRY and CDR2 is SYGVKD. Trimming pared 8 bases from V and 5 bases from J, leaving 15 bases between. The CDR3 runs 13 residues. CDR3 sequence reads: CAISGGQMYGYTF. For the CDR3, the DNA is TGTGCCATCTCGGGAGGGCAGATGTATGGCTACACCTTC.

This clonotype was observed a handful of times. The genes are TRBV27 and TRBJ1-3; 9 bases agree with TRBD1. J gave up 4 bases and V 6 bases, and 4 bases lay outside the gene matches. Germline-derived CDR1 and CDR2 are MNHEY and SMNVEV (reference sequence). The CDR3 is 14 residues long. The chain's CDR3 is CASRQGAYGNTIYF. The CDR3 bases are TGTGCCAGCAGACAGGGGGCGTACGGAAACACCATATATTTT.

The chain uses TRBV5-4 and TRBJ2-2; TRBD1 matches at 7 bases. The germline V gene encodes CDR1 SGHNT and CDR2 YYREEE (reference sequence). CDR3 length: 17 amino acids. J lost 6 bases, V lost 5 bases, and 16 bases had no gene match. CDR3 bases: TGTGCCAGCAGTCAATCGCCGGGACAGCCTTTGGCCGGGGAGCTGTTTTTT. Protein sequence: CASSQSPGQPLAGELFF.

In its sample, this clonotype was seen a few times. The CDR3 here is CASSQKGRGYTF. In DNA form, the CDR3 reads TGTGCCAGCAGCCAAAAAGGGCGCGGCTACACCTTC. This chain connects TRBV3-1 to TRBJ1-2; D is unclear. There are 12 residues in the CDR3. V lost 2 bases and J lost 8, with 9 bases in between. Per the germline V gene, CDR1 is LGHDT and CDR2 is YNNKEL (reference sequence).

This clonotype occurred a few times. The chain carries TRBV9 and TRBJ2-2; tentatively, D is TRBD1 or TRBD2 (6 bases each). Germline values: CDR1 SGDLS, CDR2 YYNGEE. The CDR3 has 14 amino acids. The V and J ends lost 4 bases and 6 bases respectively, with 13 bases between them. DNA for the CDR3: TGTGCCAGCAGCCCTTTCGGGGGCGCCGGGGAGCTGTTTTTT. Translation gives CASSPFGGAGELFF.